A single sample is the source of the 11 T cell receptor beta chains below, sequenced in a study of human CD8 memory T cell subsets. UMI-labeled 5' RACE was used, and it produced the TCR beta libraries. TCRdb reprocessed the 5' RACE reads and keeps a single row for each CDR3 protein, giving no DNA. Its table records around 12,000 distinct CDR3 sequences. The sequenced material came from CD8+ T cells from PBMCs. The receptor set was obtained from a human donor in good health.

This clonotype is called medium-sized based on its frequency. The chain links TRBV7-6 to TRBJ1-1; TCRdb proposes TRBD1, but this gene call is untestable without DNA. The germline V gene encodes CDR1 SGHVS and CDR2 FNYEAQ. This CDR3 region has 13 residues. The CDR3 sequence is CASSRGMNTEAFF.

This chain uses TRBV7-8 with TRBJ2-1; lacking DNA, the TRBD2 call made by TCRdb goes unchecked. The CDR3 extends over 16 amino acids. The germline CDR1 and CDR2 sequences are SGHVS and FQNEAQ. The CDR3 sequence is CASSLVVVAGINGQFF.

The chain combines TRBV6-2 or TRBV6-3 with TRBJ1-1. Germline V lookup: CDR1 MNHEY, CDR2 SVGEGT. CDR3 length equals 12 residues. The CDR3 reads CASTYRNTEAFF.

CDR3 in amino acids: CASSPLYSGGGTTDTQYF. The chain joins TRBV27 to TRBJ2-3; TCRdb gives TRBD2 as the D gene, but with no DNA this cannot be confirmed. The CDR3 length is 18 residues. The germline CDR1 and CDR2 sequences are MNHEY and SMNVEV (reference sequence).

V gene TRBV19 combines with J gene TRBJ1-2; lacking DNA, the TRBD1 call made by TCRdb goes unchecked. The CDR3 contains 15 residues. Germline assignment: CDR1 LNHDA and CDR2 SQIVND (reference sequence). CDR3 sequence: CASTPTGGPYYGYTF. Complete variable domain (other parts from reference TRBV19 and TRBJ1-2): DGGITQSPKYLFRKEGQNVTLSCEQNLNHDAMYWYRQDPGQGLRLIYYSQIVNDFQKGDIAEGYSVSREKKESFPLTVTSAQKNPTAFYLCASTPTGGPYYGYTFGSGTRLTVV.

The genes are TRBV14 and TRBJ2-2; with no DNA, the TCRdb D assignment of TRBD1 cannot be verified. The CDR3 has 16 amino acids. Germline CDR1 is SGHDN and CDR2 is FVKESK. CDR3 residues: CASSRRPAPRTGELFF. The whole variable domain, filled in from reference TRBV14 and TRBJ2-2, reads EAGVTQFPSHSVIEKGQTVTLRCDPISGHDNLYWYRRVMGKEIKFLLHFVKESKQDESGMPNNRFLAERTGGTYSTLKVQPAELEDSGVYFCASSRRPAPRTGELFFGEGSRLTVL.

V and J are TRBV6-6 and TRBJ2-5; TCRdb proposes TRBD1, but this gene call is untestable without DNA. This CDR3 has 13 amino acids. Germline CDR1 and CDR2: MNHNY and SVGAGI (reference sequence). CDR3 protein: CASSYAPQETQYF.

This rearrangement joins TRBV10-3 to TRBJ2-3. CDR3 length: 14 amino acids. Germline CDR1 is ENHRY and CDR2 is SYGVKD. The CDR3 is CAISESTGLNTQYF.

The V and J genes are TRBV29-1 and TRBJ2-3; TCRdb names TRBD2, which stays unverified in the absence of DNA. CDR1 and CDR2 from the germline V gene are SQVTM and ANQGSEA. The CDR3 is 17 amino acids. Here the CDR3 reads CSVAGTSGRASPDTQYF.

This rearrangement joins TRBV7-8 to TRBJ2-1; with no DNA, the TCRdb D assignment of TRBD2 cannot be verified. CDR1 and CDR2 from the germline V gene are SGHVS and FQNEAQ. The CDR3 contains 16 residues. The CDR3 loop reads CASSFAGLAAYNEQFF.

The chain links TRBV10-2 to TRBJ1-2; lacking DNA, the TRBD1 call made by TCRdb goes unchecked. CDR3 size: 13 residues. The germline CDR1 and CDR2 sequences are WSHSY and SAAADI. This chain's CDR3 is CASSDSGIYGYTF.